This TCR beta chain came from a study of T cell changes during pregnancy in multiple sclerosis. Assay: immunoSEQ multiplex PCR; the TCRdb copy retains only in-frame clones and omits some. The repertoire has tens of thousands of clones, 85% to 95% of them found once; the top ten carry 0.4% to 0.6%. J lost 8 bases, V lost 2 bases, and 4 bases had no gene match. The germline gives CDR1 SGHDN, CDR2 FVKESK. The CDR3 sequence is 14 residues long. Sequencing used CD4+ T cells from peripheral blood mononuclear cells, obtained in the first trimester of pregnancy. The sequence derives from a female donor with multiple sclerosis, enrolled in a pregnancy study. The rearrangement joins TRBV14 to TRBJ2-1; 9 bases align to TRBD1. The CDR3: CASSQLGQGDEQFF. The CDR3 DNA sequence: TGTGCCAGCAGCCAACTGGGACAGGGAGATGAGCAGTTCTTC.